These T cell receptor beta chains were read from a single sample in a study of response to subunit inactivated influenza vaccine. TCRdb re-analysed the RT-PCR reads in MiXCR, keeping a single row per CDR3 protein. The sample comprises just under 550,000 distinct CDR3 sequences, approximately 24% of which are singletons, and 2.5% to 3% rests with the top ten. A further study also used this sample, focusing on T cells expressing NK-cell markers.

The sequences come from CD4+ T cells sorted from PBMCs, collected 11 to 12 days after vaccination. The receptors come from a man between 45 and 60 years old who received an inactivated influenza vaccine. The CDR3 runs from the conserved cysteine through the conserved F or W. D genes are given only for firm matches. Clone size appears in some rows only: once, few, many, or a class for an expanded clone.

abundance: -; d_gene: -; j_gene: TRBJ2-5; v_gene: TRBV10-1; CDR3nt: TGCGCCAGCAGCTCCAGGCTCGGACTACTCAATGGGACCCAGTACTTC; CDR3aa: CASSSRLGLLNGTQYF
abundance: -; d_gene: -; j_gene: TRBJ2-1; v_gene: TRBV9; CDR3nt: TGTGCCAGCAGCGTGGGGACGGAGACTTACAATGAGCAGTTCTTC; CDR3aa: CASSVGTETYNEQFF
abundance: few; d_gene: -; j_gene: TRBJ2-3; v_gene: TRBV5-1; CDR3nt: TGCGCCAGCAGAGTATCAGATACGCAGTATTTT; CDR3aa: CASRVSDTQYF
abundance: few; d_gene: TRBD1; j_gene: TRBJ2-1; v_gene: TRBV15; CDR3nt: TGTGCCACCAGCAGAGCCGGGACAGAATACAATGAGCAGTTCTTC; CDR3aa: CATSRAGTEYNEQFF
abundance: few; d_gene: -; j_gene: TRBJ2-1; v_gene: TRBV18; CDR3nt: TGTGCCAGCTCACCACCGACCGGTATCAATGAGCAGTTCTTC; CDR3aa: CASSPPTGINEQFF
abundance: few; d_gene: TRBD2; j_gene: TRBJ2-7; v_gene: TRBV10-3; CDR3nt: TGTGCCATCAGTGAGTCTAGCGGGGGTTCCTACGAGCAGTACTTC; CDR3aa: CAISESSGGSYEQYF
abundance: few; d_gene: -; j_gene: TRBJ2-4; v_gene: TRBV7-6; CDR3nt: TGTGCCAGCAGCTTAGAGGCGTCAAAAGGTGCCATTCAGTACTTC; CDR3aa: CASSLEASKGAIQYF
abundance: -; d_gene: -; j_gene: TRBJ2-5; v_gene: TRBV4-1; CDR3nt: TGCGCCAGCAGCCACGGGGCAAGAACAGAGACCCAGTACTTC; CDR3aa: CASSHGARTETQYF
abundance: few; d_gene: TRBD2; j_gene: TRBJ2-7; v_gene: TRBV10-3; CDR3nt: TGTGCCATCAGTGAGTCGGCTAGCGGGAGGTACGAGCAGTACTTC; CDR3aa: CAISESASGRYEQYF
abundance: -; d_gene: TRBD1; j_gene: TRBJ2-7; v_gene: TRBV7-9; CDR3nt: TGTGCCAGCAAGCCGTTCGTCGGGACAGGGGGCGCGGAGCAGTACTTC; CDR3aa: CASKPFVGTGGAEQYF
abundance: -; d_gene: TRBD1; j_gene: TRBJ2-1; v_gene: TRBV12-3/TRBV12-4; CDR3nt: TGTGCCAGCACTACAGGGGGCAAAGGGCATGAGCAGTTCTTC; CDR3aa: CASTTGGKGHEQFF
abundance: -; d_gene: -; j_gene: TRBJ2-7; v_gene: TRBV27; CDR3nt: TGTGCCAGCCGCCCGGGACATTCCTACGAGCAGTACTTC; CDR3aa: CASRPGHSYEQYF